These 16 T cell receptor beta chains were sequenced from one sample in a study of blood T cells in healthy people across ages. Then a second PCR, running about 6 to 11 cycles, was carried out with a sample-barcoded 5' primer and a J-beta primer mix. TCRdb re-called the 5' RACE reads with MiXCR, one entry per CDR3 protein. This table holds around 1.5 million distinct CDR3 sequences, approximately 38% found once. Sequenced: blood. The source of these receptors is a young woman in good health.

J is TRBJ1-3 and V is TRBV6-2 or TRBV6-3; D remains unclear. The germline V and J ends were trimmed by 0 bases and 4 bases, with 7 bases remaining between them. Looked up from germline, CDR1 is MNHEY and CDR2 is SVGEGT. This CDR3 comprises 14 residues. The CDR3 loop reads CASSYSGAGNTIYF. The CDR3 region has the DNA TGTGCCAGCAGTTACTCGGGAGCCGGAAACACCATATATTTT.

This clonotype was seen a handful of times. The chain carries TRBV12-3 or TRBV12-4 and TRBJ2-7, with 10 bases lining up with TRBD2. The length of the CDR3 is 15 residues. V trimming: 5 bases; J trimming: 0 bases; junction bases outside the gene matches: 4. The CDR3 nucleotides read TGTGCCAGCAGTCGAAGCGGGAGGGGCTCCTACGAGCAGTACTTC. Translation gives CASSRSGRGSYEQYF.

The chain combines TRBV9 with TRBJ2-3, with D uncertain. The CDR3 totals 15 residues. CDR1 and CDR2 from the germline V gene are SGDLS and YYNGEE. Deletions cut 0 bases from V and 6 bases from J, with 14 bases between. This CDR3 is CASSVVTPDGDTQYF. CDR3 in DNA: TGTGCCAGCAGCGTAGTGACCCCGGACGGGGATACGCAGTATTTT.

The chain carries TRBV6-1 and TRBJ1-1; weak D call: TRBD1 (5 bases). CDR1 is MNHNS and CDR2 is SASEGT in the germline V gene. This CDR3 spans 13 amino acids. Trimming left V 7 bases short and J 1 base short, with 10 bases between. The chain's CDR3 is CASTGGGNTEAFF. The CDR3 DNA sequence: TGTGCCAGCACTGGGGGTGGGAACACTGAAGCTTTCTTT.

A few counts support this clonotype. The genes are TRBV10-3 and TRBJ2-5; TRBD1 or TRBD2 may be the D gene (5 bases each). Between the trimmed V and J ends, which lost 0 bases and 5 bases, there was a span of 10 bases. Germline CDR1 and CDR2: ENHRY and SYGVKD. The CDR3 runs 14 residues. Here the CDR3 DNA reads TGTGCCATCAGTGAGTCTGCCGGGGCGGAGACCCAGTACTTC. This encodes CAISESAGAETQYF.

This clonotype was counted many times. This chain joins TRBV20-1 and TRBJ2-1; the match to TRBD2 covers 7 bases. J lost 0 bases, V lost 6 bases, and 11 bases had no gene match. Germline V gene data show CDR1 as DFQATT and CDR2 as SNEGSKA (reference sequence). The CDR3 runs 16 residues. For the CDR3, the DNA is TGCAGTGCCCCGTTTCTAGCGGAAAGCTCCTACAATGAGCAGTTCTTC. It specifies CSAPFLAESSYNEQFF.

This clonotype was picked up a small number of times. This rearrangement joins TRBV20-1 to TRBJ2-3; the match to TRBD2 covers 11 bases. This CDR3 comprises 13 residues. Germline V gene data show CDR1 as DFQATT and CDR2 as SNEGSKA (reference sequence). With V trimmed by 5 bases and J by 11 bases, 9 bases remained unmatched. CDR3 amino acids: CSAPFTSGGQQYF. In nucleotides, the CDR3 is TGCAGTGCTCCCTTTACTAGCGGGGGACAGCAGTATTTT.

J is TRBJ2-7 and V is TRBV4-2, with unresolved D. The J call may be wrong; the DNA end is better matched by TRBJ2-5. The CDR3 totals 14 residues. Germline loops: CDR1 LGHNA, CDR2 YNFKEQ. The CDR3: CASSQDARLETQYF. The CDR3 DNA is TGTGCCAGCAGCCAAGATGCTCGGCTGGAGACCCAGTACTTC.

The chain joins TRBV7-8 to TRBJ2-7; 7 bases map to TRBD2. The CDR3 is 14 amino acids. J gave up 2 bases and V 5 bases, and 6 bases lay outside the gene matches. The germline V gene has CDR1 SGHVS and CDR2 FQNEAQ. The CDR3 region is CASSTTGTTYEQYF. The CDR3 nucleotides read TGTGCCAGCAGCACCACTGGGACTACCTACGAGCAGTACTTC.

This clonotype was found many times. The genes are TRBV6-1 and TRBJ2-1; tentative D call: TRBD2 (6 bases). Trimming pared 8 bases from V and 0 bases from J, leaving 11 bases between. Per germline, CDR1 MNHNS and CDR2 SASEGT. This CDR3 contains 14 residues. CDR3 in DNA: TGTGCCAGCCGGGACTCTAGCTCCTACAATGAGCAGTTCTTC. Its protein product is CASRDSSSYNEQFF.

V usage is TRBV2 and J usage is TRBJ2-7; tentative D call: TRBD2 (7 bases). This CDR3 region has 13 residues. The germline V gene has CDR1 SNHLY and CDR2 FYNNEI. With 8 bases removed from V and 5 bases from J, the gap between germline ends came to 16 bases. In DNA form, the CDR3 reads TGTGCCAGCGAAGGGGGGGTCATCAACGAGCAGTACTTC. It encodes CASEGGVINEQYF.

The gene calls are TRBV5-1 and TRBJ2-7; D remains ambiguous. CDR3 length: 12 amino acids. Trimming pared 4 bases from V and 3 bases from J, leaving 8 bases between. Per the germline V gene, CDR1 is SGHRS and CDR2 is YFSETQ. CDR3 DNA sequence: TGCGCCAGCAGCGACAAAAGCTACGAGCAGTACTTC. Translation gives CASSDKSYEQYF.

This clonotype was counted only a few times. The chain couples TRBV12-3 or TRBV12-4 to TRBJ2-3; 8 bases agree with TRBD2. The CDR3 covers 16 residues. V shed 6 bases, J shed 2 bases, and the junction held 10 bases outside the gene matches. The CDR3 loop reads CASSPRAGGYTDTQYF. CDR3 DNA: TGTGCCAGCAGCCCTCGGGCGGGAGGTTACACAGATACGCAGTATTTT.

The gene calls are TRBV5-1 and TRBJ2-3; 7 nucleotides agree with TRBD1. Germline-derived CDR1 and CDR2 are SGHRS and YFSETQ. This CDR3 is 18 amino acids long. V shed 3 bases, J shed 0 bases, and the junction held 13 bases outside the gene matches. The CDR3 DNA is TGCGCCAGCAGCTCCCTCCCAAGCCGGGACAGTAGCACAGATACGCAGTATTTT. Translating it yields CASSSLPSRDSSTDTQYF.

The CDR3 is CASSWRGRETNEKLFF. The CDR3 bases are TGTGCCAGCAGTTGGAGGGGGCGGGAAACGAATGAAAAACTGTTTTTT. This sequence joins TRBV28 and TRBJ1-4; TRBD1 matches 7 bases. The CDR3 consists of 16 residues. The J segment lost 5 bases and the V segment lost 4 bases, leaving 10 bases of the junction unmatched. The germline gives CDR1 MDHEN, CDR2 SYDVKM.

The chain links TRBV6-1 to TRBJ2-5; 7 bases line up with TRBD2. The CDR3 is 16 residues long. Unmatched junction bases numbered 10, after V lost 5 bases and J lost 1 base. The germline CDR1 and CDR2 sequences are MNHNS and SASEGT. CDR3 amino acids: CASSRSGGRTQETQYF. As DNA, the CDR3 is TGTGCCAGCAGTAGATCGGGAGGCCGTACCCAAGAGACCCAGTACTTC.